The 4 T cell receptor beta chains in this list originate from one sample, sequenced in a study of OX40 agonist ivuxolimab in advanced cancers. Sequencing used immunoSEQ multiplex PCR; TCRdb keeps in-frame clones, though not all of them. This sample yields around 50,000 clones, of which 70% to 80% are seen a single time; 1.5% to 2% belongs to the top ten. The sample here was CD4+ or CD8+ T cells sorted from blood, taken in a trial of the OX40 agonist ivuxolimab. The receptors were gathered from an adult with an advanced solid tumor such as melanoma, head and neck, liver or kidney cancer.

The V and J genes are TRBV6-5 and TRBJ2-7, with unresolved D. The V end was cut by 6 bases, the J end by 4 bases, with 10 bases between. CDR3 length: 12 amino acids. Germline CDR1 is MNHEY and CDR2 is SVGAGI. The CDR3 nucleotides read TGTGCCAGCAGAGGTCCAAGGTACGAGCAGTACTTC. It translates to CASRGPRYEQYF.

On this clone itself: Germline is not matched at one junction end, which may reflect a read error. This sequence joins TRBV5-8 and TRBJ1-4; D not certain. The CDR3 is 11 amino acids. Germline values: CDR1 SGHTS, CDR2 YDEGEE. The CDR3 region is CASSLRGHKGF. Written as DNA, the CDR3 is TGTGCCAGCAGCTTGCGCGGCCATAAGGGTTTT.

Worth noting for this clone: The junction shows a germline mismatch at one end, possibly a read error. The genes are TRBV19 and TRBJ2-7; 8 bases align to TRBD2. The CDR3 has 16 amino acids. Looked up from germline, CDR1 is LNHDA and CDR2 is SQIVND (reference sequence). The CDR3 nucleotides are TGTGCCAGCAGTATCGGAGCGGGAGAAGGAAGGTACGAGCAGTACTTC. As protein: CASSIGAGEGRYEQYF.

V usage is TRBV6-5 and J usage is TRBJ1-1; D is unclear. Germline V gene lookup returns CDR1 MNHEY and CDR2 SVGAGI. V was cut by 2 bases and J by 6 bases, with 16 bases left in between. The CDR3 length is 15 residues. CDR3 bases: TGTGCCAGCAGTTACCATCTAGGGATTCTGGCTGAAGCTTTCTTT. Translated: CASSYHLGILAEAFF.